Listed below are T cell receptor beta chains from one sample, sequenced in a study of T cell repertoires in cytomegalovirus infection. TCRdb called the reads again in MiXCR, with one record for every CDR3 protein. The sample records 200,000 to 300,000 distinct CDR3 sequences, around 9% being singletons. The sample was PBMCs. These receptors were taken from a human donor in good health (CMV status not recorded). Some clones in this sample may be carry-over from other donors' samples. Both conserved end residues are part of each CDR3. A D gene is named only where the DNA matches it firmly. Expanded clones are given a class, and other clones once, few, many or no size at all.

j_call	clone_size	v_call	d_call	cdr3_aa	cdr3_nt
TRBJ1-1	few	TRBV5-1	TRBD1	CASSLAGGRGTEAFF	TGCGCCAGCAGCTTGGCAGGGGGTAGGGGCACTGAAGCTTTCTTT
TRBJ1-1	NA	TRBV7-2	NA	CASSSPDGEAFF	TGTGCCAGCAGCTCTCCGGACGGTGAAGCTTTCTTT
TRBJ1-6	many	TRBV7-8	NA	CASSLAVGAGSPLHF	TGTGCCAGCAGCTTAGCGGTCGGGGCAGGGTCACCCCTCCACTTT
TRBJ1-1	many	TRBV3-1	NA	CASSQRGLGTEAFF	TGTGCCAGCAGCCAACGGGGGCTTGGCACTGAAGCTTTCTTT
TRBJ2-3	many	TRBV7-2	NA	CASSLDAGMGDTQYF	TGTGCCAGCAGCTTAGATGCGGGGATGGGAGATACGCAGTATTTT
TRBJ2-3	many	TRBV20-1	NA	CSASYGRQYF	TGCAGTGCTAGCTATGGTAGGCAGTATTTT
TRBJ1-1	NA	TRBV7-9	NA	CASSLVGAVNTEAFF	TGTGCCAGCAGCTTAGTCGGAGCCGTGAACACTGAAGCTTTCTTT
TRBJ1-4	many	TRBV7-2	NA	CASSRDLANEKLFF	TGTGCCAGCAGCCGAGACCTCGCTAATGAAAAACTGTTTTTT
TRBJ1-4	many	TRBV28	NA	CASSTGTGYEKLFF	TGTGCCAGCAGCACCGGGACCGGTTATGAAAAACTGTTTTTT
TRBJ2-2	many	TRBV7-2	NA	CASSPGTLTGELFF	TGTGCCAGCAGCCCAGGAACCCTTACCGGGGAGCTGTTTTTT
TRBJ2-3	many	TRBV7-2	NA	CASSSSGSFNTQYF	TGTGCCAGCAGCTCCTCAGGATCCTTCAATACGCAGTATTTT
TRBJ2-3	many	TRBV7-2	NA	CASSPTTDTQYF	TGTGCCAGCAGCCCAACCACAGATACGCAGTATTTT
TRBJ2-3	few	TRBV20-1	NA	CSALLIHTDTQYF	TGCAGTGCTCTACTAATTCACACAGATACGCAGTATTTT
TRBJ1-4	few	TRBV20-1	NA	CSARDLGVNNEKLFF	TGCAGTGCTAGAGATCTGGGGGTTAATAATGAAAAACTGTTTTTT
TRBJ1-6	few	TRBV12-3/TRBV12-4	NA	CASQQGHYNSPLHF	TGTGCCAGCCAACAGGGTCACTATAATTCACCCCTCCACTTT
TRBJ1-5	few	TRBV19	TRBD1	CASSGQGSFQPQHF	TGTGCCAGTAGCGGACAGGGATCATTTCAGCCCCAGCATTTT
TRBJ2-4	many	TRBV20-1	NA	CSARHPSVAKNIQYF	TGCAGTGCTAGACACCCATCCGTAGCCAAAAACATTCAGTACTTC
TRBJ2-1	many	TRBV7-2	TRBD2	CASSTTSGSSNEQFF	TGTGCCAGCAGCACTACTAGCGGGAGTTCTAATGAGCAGTTCTTC
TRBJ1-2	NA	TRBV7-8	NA	CASSFSRVGGYTF	TGTGCCAGCAGCTTTAGCAGGGTAGGAGGCTACACCTTC
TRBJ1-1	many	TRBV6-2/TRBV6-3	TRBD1	CASRTGGATTEAFF	TGTGCCAGCAGGACAGGGGGCGCGACGACTGAAGCTTTCTTT